This entry features one T cell receptor beta chain sequence. The CDR3 covers 11 residues. The V gene's germline CDR1 is SQVTM and CDR2 ANQGSEA. This sample is drawn from a study of Graves' ophthalmopathy and Graves' hyperthyroidism. Diagnosis relied on clinical symptoms, serum thyroxine, TRAb, thyroid ultrasound and orbital computed tomography. As the template, RNA transcripts were used to amplify TCR beta CDR3 regions. HTBI primers were employed in first-round RT-PCR, then a second-round multiplex PCR followed. TCRdb reprocessed the multiplex PCR reads with MiXCR, giving one entry per CDR3 protein. The sample gives around 590,000 distinct CDR3 sequences, about two fifths of which show up once; about 4.6% is in the top ten.

The rearrangement uses TRBV29-1 and TRBJ2-5, with 9 bases fitting TRBD2. Sequenced: peripheral blood or thyroid tissue (not recorded which). This receptor was identified in an adult man with Graves' hyperthyroidism. This chain's CDR3 is CSRSGGETQYF. Written as DNA, the CDR3 is TGCAGTCGTAGCGGGGGAGAGACCCAGTACTTC.